Following are 26 T cell receptor beta chains from one sample sequenced in a study of early T cells in non-severe SARS-CoV-2 infection. One entry per CDR3 protein, called by TCRdb with MiXCR from the 5' RACE reads. Among roughly 81,000 distinct CDR3 sequences listed, about 12% were seen once. The sample consisted of whole blood. These receptors came from an adult who was a healthcare worker with PCR-confirmed SARS-CoV-2 infection or an uninfected control (not recorded which).

V is TRBV28 and J is TRBJ2-7; D remains unclear. Germline V lookup: CDR1 MDHEN, CDR2 SYDVKM. The ends were cut back, 6 bases at V and 2 bases at J, with 14 bases in the middle. This CDR3 has 14 amino acids. CDR3 region: CASSPLPTTYEQYF. DNA for the CDR3: TGTGCCAGCAGCCCCCTCCCCACAACCTACGAGCAGTACTTC.

This chain connects TRBV15 to TRBJ2-2, with no clear D. CDR1 is LNHNV, CDR2 YYDKDF, per germline (reference sequence). The CDR3 has 12 amino acids. Trimming took off 4 bases at V and 6 bases at J, with 6 bases between the two ends. As DNA, the CDR3 is TGTGCCACCAGCATCAGAGCCGGGGAGCTGTTTTTT. Translating it yields CATSIRAGELFF.

The J gene is TRBJ2-1, the V gene TRBV2; 8 nucleotides match TRBD2. With 2 bases clipped from V and 3 bases from J, the junction kept 18 bases outside the gene matches. This CDR3 is built from 20 residues. CDR1 and CDR2 from the germline V gene are SNHLY and FYNNEI. Here the CDR3 DNA reads TGTGCCAGCAGTGAACCGACAGGCCCGATAGCGGGGAATAACTACAATGAGCAGTTCTTC. Translated: CASSEPTGPIAGNNYNEQFF.

In its sample, this clonotype was seen a few times. The V call is TRBV11-2, the J call TRBJ2-2; weak D call: TRBD2 (6 bases). The germline V gene encodes CDR1 SGHAT and CDR2 FQNNGV. This CDR3 contains 15 residues. The V and J ends lost 2 bases and 3 bases respectively, with 10 bases between them. CDR3 DNA: TGTGCCAGCAGCTTATTTGGGGACTACACCGGGGAGCTGTTTTTT. This encodes CASSLFGDYTGELFF.

The rearrangement joins TRBV2 to TRBJ1-2; the match to TRBD1 covers 7 bases. Germline-derived CDR1 and CDR2 are SNHLY and FYNNEI. The CDR3 covers 15 residues. V lost 3 bases and J lost 0; bases outside the gene matches: 4. The CDR3 DNA is TGTGCCAGCAGTGAGATGACAGGGACTAACTATGGCTACACCTTC. It encodes CASSEMTGTNYGYTF.

The chain has TRBV24-1 and TRBJ2-1; unclear D gene. The CDR3 is made up of 12 amino acids. Germline V lookup: CDR1 KGHDR, CDR2 SFDVKD. Trimming removed 0 bases at V and 10 bases at J, with 6 bases between. CDR3 nucleotide sequence: TGTGCCACCAGTGATTTGGCCAAGGAGCAGTTCTTC. Protein: CATSDLAKEQFF.

This clonotype occurred a few times. V usage is TRBV18 and J usage is TRBJ2-5; the D gene is possibly TRBD2 (5 bases). This CDR3 spans 14 amino acids. Germline V gene lookup returns CDR1 KGHSH and CDR2 LQKENI. V was cut by 3 bases and J by 5 bases, with 13 bases left in between. CDR3 in amino acids: CASSPPGRGETQYF. CDR3 bases: TGTGCCAGCTCACCTCCGGGTCGCGGGGAGACCCAGTACTTC.

The chain combines TRBV7-9 with TRBJ2-7, with TRBD1 identical over 8 bases. The ends lost 8 bases at V and 4 bases at J; junction bases unmatched: 7. Germline lookup yields CDR1 SEHNR and CDR2 FQNEAQ (reference sequence). The CDR3 is 13 residues long. CDR3 loop: CASAGTGPYEQYF. CDR3 in DNA: TGTGCCAGCGCCGGGACAGGTCCATACGAGCAGTACTTC.

This clonotype was observed at least ten times. The J gene is TRBJ2-7, the V gene TRBV6-5; D gene uncertain. This CDR3 has 12 residues. Germline V gene lookup returns CDR1 MNHEY and CDR2 SVGAGI. With 6 bases removed from V and 2 bases from J, the gap between germline ends came to 8 bases. The CDR3 sequence is CASSRPPYEQYF. The CDR3 DNA reads TGTGCCAGCAGCCGTCCTCCCTACGAGCAGTACTTC.

This clonotype was detected only a few times. The chain links TRBV4-1 to TRBJ2-5, with D possibly TRBD1 on 5 matching bases. From germline, CDR1 is MGHRA and CDR2 YSYEKL. Trimming stripped 0 bases from V and 2 bases from J, with 10 bases between. The CDR3 runs 15 residues. This chain's CDR3 is CASSQDPDRQETQYF. CDR3 DNA: TGCGCCAGCAGCCAAGATCCTGACAGACAAGAGACCCAGTACTTC.

This clonotype appeared many times. The rearrangement uses TRBV29-1 and TRBJ1-5; D might be TRBD1 (6 bases). This CDR3 is 13 amino acids long. V dropped 0 bases and J dropped 6 bases, with 9 bases sitting between them. CDR1 is SQVTM and CDR2 is ANQGSEA in the germline V gene. Here the CDR3 reads CSVEEGGGQPQHF. In nucleotides, the CDR3 is TGCAGCGTTGAAGAAGGGGGAGGTCAGCCCCAGCATTTT.

This clonotype came up many times. The chain has TRBV6-5 and TRBJ2-5, with 8 bases lining up with TRBD2. From germline, CDR1 is MNHEY and CDR2 SVGAGI. V trimming: 5 bases; J trimming: 5 bases; junction bases outside the gene matches: 7. The CDR3 length is 14 residues. DNA for the CDR3: TGTGCCAGCAGTACCGGGACTAGAAGGGAGACCCAGTACTTC. It translates to CASSTGTRRETQYF.

This clonotype was detected many times. The junction departs from germline at one end; a sequencing error may be responsible. The chain recombines TRBV7-2 with TRBJ2-7; TRBD2 aligns across 13 bases. CDR1 and CDR2 from the germline V gene are SGHTA and FQGNSA. CDR3 length: 13 residues. This CDR3 reads CASSFTLAGGPSF. The CDR3 DNA reads TGTGCCAGCAGCTTTACACTAGCGGGAGGGCCTTCCTTC.

The chain has TRBV29-1 and TRBJ2-1; no clear D gene. This CDR3 has 12 amino acids. Deletions cut 7 bases from V and 4 bases from J, with 11 bases between. Germline V gene data show CDR1 as SQVTM and CDR2 as ANQGSEA. CDR3 sequence: CSATNRYNEQFF. In DNA, the CDR3 is TGCAGCGCCACTAATCGGTACAATGAGCAGTTCTTC.

This clonotype was seen ten or more times. The chain is built from TRBV12-5 and TRBJ2-7, with D hard to call. Germline-derived CDR1 and CDR2 are LGHNT and FRNRAP. The CDR3 has 13 amino acids. The V end lost 0 bases, the J end lost 6 bases, and 9 bases lay between the germline ends. In DNA, the CDR3 is TGTGCTAGTGGTTTGGTACAAGGGTCCGAGCAGTACTTC. It codes for CASGLVQGSEQYF.

V is TRBV21-1 and J is TRBJ1-4; no DNA check was done on the table's D call, TRBD1. TRBV21-1 is a documented pseudogene. The CDR3 is made up of 13 amino acids. The CDR3, as DNA: TGTGCCAGCAGCAAAGCCCCCCCTTGGAAACTGTTTTTT. Its protein is CASSKAPPWKLFF.

This clonotype was seen ten or more times. The chain links TRBV18 to TRBJ1-1, with 8 nucleotides matching TRBD1. The junction had 5 bases not matched to a gene; V was cut back by 2 bases and J by 0 bases. Germline-derived CDR1 and CDR2 are KGHSH and LQKENI. The CDR3 sequence is 16 residues long. CDR3 in amino acids: CASSPFDRGMNTEAFF. CDR3 sequence (DNA): TGTGCCAGCTCACCATTTGACAGGGGAATGAACACTGAAGCTTTCTTT.

This clonotype was detected many times. This chain joins TRBV28 and TRBJ2-3, with a tentative D call TRBD2 (6 bases). V was trimmed by 3 bases and J by 2 bases, leaving 9 bases between them. Germline V gives CDR1 MDHEN, CDR2 SYDVKM. CDR3 length: 14 residues. As DNA, the CDR3 is TGTGCCAGCAGTTTCGGGGGAACCACAGATACGCAGTATTTT. Protein sequence: CASSFGGTTDTQYF. Full variable domain (rest looked up from reference TRBV28 and TRBJ2-3): DVKVTQSSRYLVKRTGEKVFLECVQDMDHENMFWYRQDPGLGLRLIYFSYDVKMKEKGDIPEGYSVSREKKERFSLILESASTNQTSMYLCASSFGGTTDTQYFGPGTRLTVL.

V gene TRBV6-5 combines with J gene TRBJ2-5, with D tentatively TRBD1 (5 bases). V gave up 2 bases and J gave up 1 base, with 11 bases separating them. The CDR3 has 15 amino acids. Germline values: CDR1 MNHEY, CDR2 SVGAGI. Here the CDR3 DNA reads TGTGCCAGCAGTTACGCCGGACATCCCCAAGAGACCCAGTACTTC. It is translated as CASSYAGHPQETQYF.

This chain uses TRBV3-1 with TRBJ2-2; TRBD2 matches 9 bases. Germline loops: CDR1 LGHDT, CDR2 YNNKEL (reference sequence). Trimming at V came to 3 bases and at J to 1 base, leaving 9 bases not matched to a gene. The CDR3 has 18 residues. The chain's CDR3 is CASSQGLAGGLNTGELFF. DNA for the CDR3: TGTGCCAGCAGCCAGGGACTAGCCGGGGGCCTGAACACCGGGGAGCTGTTTTTT.

This clonotype was seen repeatedly, ten times or more. The V call is TRBV20-1, the J call TRBJ2-1; possible D gene TRBD2, 5 bases. Germline CDR1 is DFQATT and CDR2 is SNEGSKA (reference sequence). The ends were cut back, 1 base at V and 4 bases at J, with 14 bases in the middle. This CDR3 spans 15 amino acids. The CDR3 nucleotides read TGCAGTGCTAGAGGTGGAACGGGGAAGTACAATGAGCAGTTCTTC. Translation: CSARGGTGKYNEQFF.

This clonotype was counted a few times. CDR3 sequence reads: CASSDKREQFF. DNA for the CDR3: TGTGCCAGCAGCGACAAAAGGGAGCAGTTCTTC. The V and J genes are TRBV12-3 or TRBV12-4 and TRBJ2-1; D is uncertain. The CDR3 is made up of 11 amino acids. V was pared by 6 bases and J by 10 bases, with 10 bases between.

This clonotype came up many times. The chain carries TRBV11-2 and TRBJ2-1, with 9 positions matching TRBD1. CDR1 is SGHAT and CDR2 is FQNNGV in the germline V gene. This CDR3 is built from 15 residues. V shed 5 bases and J 9 bases; nucleotides not matched to a gene: 11. The chain's CDR3 is CASSPPGTGLGEQFF. CDR3 sequence (DNA): TGTGCCAGCAGCCCTCCCGGGACAGGGTTAGGTGAGCAGTTCTTC.

This clonotype was picked up many times. This chain links TRBV7-8 with TRBJ2-3, with D perhaps given as TRBD1 or TRBD2 (5 bases each). With 1 base removed from V and 3 bases from J, the gap between germline ends came to 14 bases. The CDR3 is made up of 16 amino acids. The germline V gene has CDR1 SGHVS and CDR2 FQNEAQ. DNA for the CDR3: TGTGCCAGCAGCTTAGGTGTGGGGACCGGAACAGATACGCAGTATTTT. Amino acid sequence: CASSLGVGTGTDTQYF.

This clonotype was seen more than once but under ten times. The chain combines TRBV5-1 with TRBJ2-7; TRBD1 matches at 9 bases. Germline CDR1 SGHRS, CDR2 YFSETQ. The V segment lost 0 bases and the J segment 4 bases; nucleotides outside the gene matches: 5. There are 15 residues in the CDR3. CDR3: CASSLAGTGQYEQYF. CDR3 bases: TGCGCCAGCAGCTTGGCCGGGACAGGGCAGTACGAGCAGTACTTC.

This rearrangement joins TRBV5-1 to TRBJ2-5; no clear D gene. The germline V and J ends were trimmed by 1 base and 0 bases, with 7 bases remaining between them. CDR3 length equals 14 residues. Looked up from germline, CDR1 is SGHRS and CDR2 is YFSETQ. In DNA form, the CDR3 reads TGCGCCAGCAGCTTGCGGGCACACCAAGAGACCCAGTACTTC. This sequence encodes CASSLRAHQETQYF. The full variable domain, with the rest looked up from reference TRBV5-1 and TRBJ2-5, is KAGVTQTPRYLIKTRGQQVTLSCSPISGHRSVSWYQQTPGQGLQFLFEYFSETQRNKGNFPGRFSGRQFSNSRSEMNVSTLELGDSALYLCASSLRAHQETQYFGPGTRLLVL.